Presented here are 24 T cell receptor beta chains from one specimen sequenced in a study of shared clonotypes between healthy human individuals. Clones were read by immunoSEQ multiplex PCR, and TCRdb kept only the in-frame ones, dropping some. Among some 2.1 million clones listed, 85% to 95% were seen once. It was CD45RO-negative cells, positively selected for CCR7, that made up naive CD8 cells, with terminally differentiated effector memory CD45RA+ cells excluded. The material sequenced was naive CD8+ T cells sorted from blood. All receptors derive from a young man in good health.

As to this clone: Germline and junction disagree at one end, which may indicate a read error. In DNA form, the CDR3 reads TGTGCCAGCAGCTTACGGACCTTGGAAGCGTTGGCTTTT. Its protein product is CASSLRTLEALAF. This rearrangement joins TRBV7-6 to TRBJ2-3; D remains unclear. The CDR3 runs 13 residues. The V gene's germline CDR1 is SGHVS and CDR2 FNYEAQ.

In the case of this clone: At the DNA level, this CDR3 is encoded by other sequences in the same sample as well. The chain has TRBV6-5 and TRBJ2-3; 9 nucleotides agree with TRBD2. V dropped 5 bases and J dropped 1; count of bases not matched to a gene: 4. CDR3 length equals 15 residues. Germline V lookup: CDR1 MNHEY, CDR2 SVGAGI. The CDR3 here is CASSPLAGGTDTQYF. CDR3 bases: TGTGCCAGCAGTCCACTAGCGGGCGGCACAGATACGCAGTATTTT.

The genes are TRBV10-3 and TRBJ2-7; D could derive from TRBD1 or TRBD2 (5 bases each). CDR1 and CDR2 from the germline V gene are ENHRY and SYGVKD. This CDR3 region has 13 residues. Trimming stripped 3 bases from V and 1 base from J, with 7 bases between. CDR3 DNA: TGTGCCATCAGTGACAGGGAGTCCTACGAGCAGTACTTC. It codes for CAISDRESYEQYF.

V gene TRBV6-5 combines with J gene TRBJ1-2, with D possibly matching TRBD1 (6 bases). Germline V gene lookup returns CDR1 MNHEY and CDR2 SVGAGI. V dropped 3 bases and J dropped 3 bases, with 11 bases sitting between them. The CDR3 spans 14 residues. The CDR3 reads CASSYEQGYYGYTF. DNA for the CDR3: TGTGCCAGCAGTTATGAGCAGGGGTACTATGGCTACACCTTC.

This chain connects TRBV7-9 to TRBJ1-1; no definite D call. This CDR3 is built from 14 residues. V was pared by 7 bases and J by 6 bases, with 18 bases between. Germline loops: CDR1 SEHNR, CDR2 FQNEAQ (reference sequence). The CDR3 sequence is CASTLESLVPEAFF. CDR3 nucleotides: TGTGCCAGCACCTTGGAGAGTCTGGTCCCTGAAGCTTTCTTT.

The CDR3 DNA sequence: TGTGCCAGCAGTTACTCTTGGGATTACTATGGCTACACCTTC. As protein: CASSYSWDYYGYTF. V gene TRBV6-6 combines with J gene TRBJ1-2; D not resolved. This CDR3 is 14 amino acids long. The V gene's germline CDR1 is MNHNY and CDR2 SVGAGI (reference sequence). V was cut by 0 bases and J by 3 bases, with 8 bases left in between.

The CDR3 here is CASSFSVTYEQYF. CDR3 nucleotides: TGTGCCAGCAGTTTTTCGGTGACCTACGAGCAGTACTTC. This chain links TRBV27 with TRBJ2-7; D is unresolved. Germline-derived CDR1 and CDR2 are MNHEY and SMNVEV (reference sequence). V gave up 3 bases and J gave up 2 bases, with 8 bases separating them. This CDR3 contains 13 residues.

The DNA of the CDR3 is TGTGCCAGCAGCTCGAGGGACAGGACCTACGAGCAGTACTTC. Translation gives CASSSRDRTYEQYF. V and J are TRBV5-4 and TRBJ2-7; 8 positions agree with TRBD1. V trimming: 3 bases; J trimming: 2 bases; junction bases outside the gene matches: 4. Germline V gives CDR1 SGHNT, CDR2 YYREEE (reference sequence). The CDR3 extends over 14 amino acids.

The CDR3 here is CASSLARTGGGEKLFF. The CDR3 DNA is TGTGCCAGCAGCTTAGCGAGGACAGGGGGCGGAGAAAAACTGTTTTTT. V is TRBV7-9 and J is TRBJ1-4; 11 nucleotides agree with TRBD1. Trimming at V came to 0 bases and at J to 8 bases, leaving 5 bases not matched to a gene. Germline V CDR1 and CDR2: SEHNR, FQNEAQ (reference sequence). There are 16 residues in the CDR3.

This chain links TRBV9 with TRBJ2-3; 7 bases line up with TRBD1. Germline CDR1 and CDR2: SGDLS and YYNGEE. The CDR3 extends over 14 amino acids. J was trimmed by 2 bases and V by 2 bases; bases with no gene match: 2. CDR3 DNA: TGTGCCAGCAGCGTCACAGGGGACACAGATACGCAGTATTTT. Translating it yields CASSVTGDTDTQYF.

This clone was observed a single time. This sequence joins TRBV5-1 and TRBJ2-5; D could derive from TRBD1 or TRBD2 (6 bases each). V gave up 2 bases and J gave up 1 base, with 15 bases separating them. The CDR3 totals 16 residues. Germline-derived CDR1 and CDR2 are SGHRS and YFSETQ. CDR3 DNA sequence: TGCGCCAGCAGCTTTATCGGGGGCTCCCCCCAAGAGACCCAGTACTTC. Its translation: CASSFIGGSPQETQYF.

The chain uses TRBV6-1 and TRBJ2-7, with D maybe TRBD2 (7 bases). The CDR3 totals 14 residues. Germline V gives CDR1 MNHNS, CDR2 SASEGT. Trimming left V 5 bases short and J 2 bases short, with 13 bases between. The CDR3, as DNA: TGTGCCAGCAGTCCCAAAGGGGGGGCCTACGAGCAGTACTTC. This gives the protein CASSPKGGAYEQYF.

The V gene is TRBV4-1, the J gene TRBJ1-2; 9 bases are a match to TRBD1. The CDR3 sequence is 15 residues long. Germline V gene data show CDR1 as MGHRA and CDR2 as YSYEKL. With 3 bases clipped from V and 5 bases from J, the junction kept 7 bases outside the gene matches. This chain's CDR3 is CASSQLGTGRYGYTF. CDR3 coding DNA: TGCGCCAGCAGCCAGCTCGGGACAGGGCGATATGGCTACACCTTC.

The chain links TRBV6-1 to TRBJ2-1; D gene uncertain. This CDR3 spans 13 amino acids. Germline CDR1 reads MNHNS; CDR2 reads SASEGT. The germline V and J ends were trimmed by 4 bases and 4 bases, with 8 bases remaining between them. The CDR3 loop is CASSGWLYNEQFF. The DNA of the CDR3 is TGTGCCAGCAGTGGGTGGCTATACAATGAGCAGTTCTTC.

The rearrangement links TRBV19 to TRBJ1-1, with a possible D match to TRBD1 (5 bases). CDR1 is LNHDA and CDR2 is SQIVND in the germline V gene (reference sequence). CDR3 length equals 14 residues. Between the trimmed V and J ends, which lost 2 bases and 4 bases, there was a span of 11 bases. In DNA form, the CDR3 reads TGTGCCAGTAGTATACTACAGGATTCCACTGAAGCTTTCTTT. It encodes CASSILQDSTEAFF. Full variable domain (outside the CDR3, taken from reference TRBV19 and TRBJ1-1): DGGITQSPKYLFRKEGQNVTLSCEQNLNHDAMYWYRQDPGQGLRLIYYSQIVNDFQKGDIAEGYSVSREKKESFPLTVTSAQKNPTAFYLCASSILQDSTEAFFGQGTRLTVV.

V gene TRBV6-5 combines with J gene TRBJ1-4; D possibly corresponds to TRBD1 (5 bases). Germline loops: CDR1 MNHEY, CDR2 SVGAGI. The V end lost 0 bases, the J end lost 5 bases, and 10 bases lay between the germline ends. The CDR3 runs 15 residues. CDR3 protein: CASSYSAGQNEKLFF. DNA of the CDR3: TGTGCCAGCAGTTACTCGGCAGGGCAGAATGAAAAACTGTTTTTT.

The chain uses TRBV6-5 and TRBJ1-2; 12 bases align to TRBD1. The CDR3 covers 13 residues. V gave up 5 bases and J gave up 10 bases; unmatched junction bases: 5. From germline, CDR1 is MNHEY and CDR2 SVGAGI. The CDR3 loop is CASSHGTGGDYTF. The DNA for the CDR3 is TGTGCCAGCAGTCACGGGACAGGGGGCGACTACACCTTC.

The J gene is TRBJ1-1, the V gene TRBV4-3; D gene unclear. V was cut by 5 bases and J by 1 base, with 14 bases left in between. The CDR3 runs to 15 residues. Germline V gene data show CDR1 as LGHNA and CDR2 as YSLEER. Written as DNA, the CDR3 is TGCGCCAGCAGCACCCAGCCCACAGAGAACACTGAAGCTTTCTTT. Translating gives CASSTQPTENTEAFF.

DNA for the CDR3: TGTGCCAGCAGTGGACCTATAGGGTATGGGCTCAATGAGCAGTTCTTC. Amino acid sequence: CASSGPIGYGLNEQFF. The chain recombines TRBV6-1 with TRBJ2-1, with unresolved D. The CDR3 is made up of 16 amino acids. In germline, CDR1 is MNHNS, CDR2 SASEGT. V dropped 4 bases and J dropped 6 bases, with 19 bases sitting between them.

The chain carries TRBV29-1 and TRBJ2-7; tentatively, D is TRBD1 (6 bases). CDR1 SQVTM and CDR2 ANQGSEA come from the germline V gene. The V and J ends lost 3 bases and 3 bases respectively, with 9 bases between them. CDR3 size: 12 residues. CDR3 sequence: CSVEDSIYEQYF. CDR3 nucleotides: TGCAGCGTTGAGGACAGTATCTACGAGCAGTACTTC.

This chain connects TRBV19 to TRBJ2-7; D unclear. From germline, CDR1 is LNHDA and CDR2 SQIVND (reference sequence). Trimming took off 2 bases at V and 3 bases at J, with 11 bases between the two ends. The CDR3 has 14 amino acids. The CDR3: CASSITFSDYEQYF. CDR3 coding DNA: TGTGCCAGTAGTATAACCTTTTCGGACTACGAGCAGTACTTC.

Details on this clone: Other DNA sequences in the same sample also yield this CDR3. The V gene is TRBV9, the J gene TRBJ2-7; D assignment may be TRBD1 or TRBD2 (6 bases each). The CDR3 consists of 14 residues. CDR1 is SGDLS and CDR2 is YYNGEE in the germline V gene. V was pared by 2 bases and J by 4 bases, with 13 bases between. The CDR3: CASSVGGGTYEQYF. The CDR3, as DNA: TGTGCCAGCAGCGTCGGAGGGGGGACTTACGAGCAGTACTTC.

A word on this clone: Distinct nucleotide sequences in the sample also encode this CDR3. The rearrangement links TRBV7-9 to TRBJ2-7; 8 bases align to TRBD1. Per germline, CDR1 SEHNR and CDR2 FQNEAQ (reference sequence). V lost 1 base and J lost 2; bases outside the gene matches: 1. The CDR3 runs to 14 residues. As DNA, the CDR3 is TGTGCCAGCAGCTTAGGACAGGGGACCTACGAGCAGTACTTC. Translated: CASSLGQGTYEQYF.

The J gene is TRBJ2-1, the V gene TRBV7-9; TRBD2 might be the D (5 bases). V was clipped by 1 base and J by 5 bases, with 15 bases between them. This CDR3 region has 16 residues. Germline CDR1 and CDR2: SEHNR and FQNEAQ (reference sequence). This CDR3 is CASSLGLSAGHNEQFF. The CDR3 DNA follows: TGTGCCAGCAGCTTAGGTCTTAGCGCCGGTCACAATGAGCAGTTCTTC.